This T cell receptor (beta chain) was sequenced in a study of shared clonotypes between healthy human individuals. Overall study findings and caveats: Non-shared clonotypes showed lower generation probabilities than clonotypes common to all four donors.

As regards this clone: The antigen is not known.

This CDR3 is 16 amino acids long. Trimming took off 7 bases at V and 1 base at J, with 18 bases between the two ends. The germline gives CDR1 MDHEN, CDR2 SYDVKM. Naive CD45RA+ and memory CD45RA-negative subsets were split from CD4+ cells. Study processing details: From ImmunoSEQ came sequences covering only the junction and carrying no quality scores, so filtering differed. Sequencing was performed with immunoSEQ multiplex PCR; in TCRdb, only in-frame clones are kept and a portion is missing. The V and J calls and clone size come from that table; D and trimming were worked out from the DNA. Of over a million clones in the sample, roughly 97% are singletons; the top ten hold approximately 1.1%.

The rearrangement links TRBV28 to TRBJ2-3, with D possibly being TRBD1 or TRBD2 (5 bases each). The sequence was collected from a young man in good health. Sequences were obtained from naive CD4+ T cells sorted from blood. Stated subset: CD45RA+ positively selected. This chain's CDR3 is CASNPLTKGRTDTQYF. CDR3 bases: TGTGCCAGCAACCCACTGACGAAGGGACGCACAGATACGCAGTATTTT.